The next 16 T cell receptor beta chains were all read from a single sample in a study of T-cell memory formation after mild COVID-19. In TCRdb, the 5' RACE reads were re-called with MiXCR into one record per CDR3 protein. The sample lists hundreds of thousands of distinct CDR3 sequences; about 20% were seen once. Source material: PBMCs or a T cell subset sorted from them (not recorded which). These receptors were obtained from an adult woman who had mild COVID-19 (a few samples of this study predate the infection). Cell type and time point are not known.

This clonotype was counted at least ten times. This chain connects TRBV7-9 to TRBJ1-2, with a possible D match to TRBD1 (6 bases). CDR1 is SEHNR and CDR2 is FQNEAQ in the germline V gene (reference sequence). Trimming removed 0 bases at V and 6 bases at J, with 14 bases between. There are 15 residues in the CDR3. The CDR3 nucleotides are TGTGCCAGCAGCTTAGCAGGGGGGGTAACTGATGGCTACACCTTC. This encodes CASSLAGGVTDGYTF. Full variable domain (remainder filled in from reference TRBV7-9 and TRBJ1-2): DTGVSQNPRHKITKRGQNVTFRCDPISEHNRLYWYRQTLGQGPEFLTYFQNEAQLEKSRLLSDRFSAERPKGSFSTLEIQRTEQGDSAMYLCASSLAGGVTDGYTFGSGTRLTVV.

On this clonotype: The junction shows a germline mismatch at one end, possibly a read error. The genes are TRBV6-1 and TRBJ1-1; D unclear. The CDR3 runs 12 residues. CDR1 is MNHNS and CDR2 is SASEGT in the germline V gene. The CDR3 nucleotides are TGTGCCAGTAGTGGCGGGAGGGCTGAAGCTTTCTTT. Protein: CASSGGRAEAFF.

The CDR3 DNA sequence: TGTGCCAGCAGTCCCCAGGGACTAGCGGGAGGGGATGAGCAGTTCTTC. Residues: CASSPQGLAGGDEQFF. The chain combines TRBV6-6 with TRBJ2-1; 16 bases are shared with TRBD2. CDR1 is MNHNY, CDR2 SVGAGI, per germline (reference sequence). The V and J ends lost 5 bases and 8 bases, in that order; junction bases with no gene match: 6. CDR3 length: 16 residues.

This rearrangement joins TRBV27 to TRBJ2-7; D may be TRBD1 (6 bases). Germline-derived CDR1 and CDR2 are MNHEY and SMNVEV (reference sequence). Trimming shortened V by 5 bases and J by 1 base, and 15 bases separated the two germline ends. This CDR3 is 15 amino acids long. CDR3 loop: CASSPGTPSSYEQYF. Written as DNA, the CDR3 is TGTGCCAGCAGTCCTGGGACACCTTCTTCCTACGAGCAGTACTTC.

The J gene is TRBJ1-1, the V gene TRBV10-3, with D possibly TRBD1 on 6 matching bases. CDR1 ENHRY and CDR2 SYGVKD come from the germline V gene. V was shortened by 0 bases and J by 1 base, with 6 bases between the two germline ends. CDR3 length: 14 residues. The DNA for the CDR3 is TGTGCCATCAGTGAGTCGGACAGGAACACTGAAGCTTTCTTT. This sequence encodes CAISESDRNTEAFF.

This clonotype was observed a handful of times. The rearrangement uses TRBV5-1 and TRBJ2-7; D unclear. Germline loops: CDR1 SGHRS, CDR2 YFSETQ. The length of the CDR3 is 14 residues. Trimming took off 1 base at V and 3 bases at J, with 11 bases between the two ends. CDR3 residues: CASSLRQANYEQYF. The CDR3 DNA reads as TGCGCCAGCAGCTTGAGGCAGGCGAACTACGAGCAGTACTTC.

The genes are TRBV5-1 and TRBJ2-7, with TRBD2 matching over 10 bases. Germline V CDR1 and CDR2: SGHRS, YFSETQ. The V segment lost 4 bases and the J segment 5 bases; nucleotides outside the gene matches: 12. The CDR3 extends over 16 amino acids. This CDR3 is CASSTTRLAGDDEQYF. CDR3 DNA sequence: TGCGCCAGCAGCACCACCCGACTAGCGGGTGACGACGAGCAGTACTTC.

The chain carries TRBV10-3 and TRBJ2-5; D is unclear. V was clipped by 3 bases and J by 1 base, with 9 bases between them. The CDR3 extends over 14 amino acids. Germline V gives CDR1 ENHRY, CDR2 SYGVKD. CDR3 residues: CAISESVTQETQYF. In DNA form, the CDR3 reads TGTGCCATCAGTGAATCAGTTACCCAAGAGACCCAGTACTTC.

This clonotype was counted only a few times. This chain links TRBV12-3 or TRBV12-4 with TRBJ2-2; tentative D call: TRBD2 (5 bases). The CDR3 is made up of 15 amino acids. Trimming removed 8 bases at V and 0 bases at J, with 13 bases between. The CDR3 sequence: CASRRSGANTGELFF. For the CDR3, the DNA is TGTGCCAGCCGGCGGAGCGGTGCGAACACCGGGGAGCTGTTTTTT.

The rearrangement links TRBV7-9 to TRBJ2-7, with no clear D. The germline CDR1 and CDR2 sequences are SEHNR and FQNEAQ (reference sequence). The CDR3 covers 11 residues. V was cut by 9 bases and J by 3 bases, with 9 bases left in between. Here the CDR3 reads CASGVSYEQYF. CDR3 bases: TGTGCCAGTGGGGTTAGCTACGAGCAGTACTTC.

The V call is TRBV27, the J call TRBJ2-1; D not resolved. Trimming shortened V by 5 bases and J by 2 bases, and 13 bases separated the two germline ends. Looked up from germline, CDR1 is MNHEY and CDR2 is SMNVEV (reference sequence). CDR3 length: 15 residues. CDR3 nucleotide sequence: TGTGCCAGCAGTCGCCAAAAAACCGCCTACAATGAGCAGTTCTTC. Its protein product is CASSRQKTAYNEQFF.

The rearrangement uses TRBV3-1 and TRBJ2-1; 10 nucleotides match TRBD2. Germline V gene lookup returns CDR1 LGHDT and CDR2 YNNKEL (reference sequence). This CDR3 contains 14 residues. V shed 8 bases, J shed 10 bases, and the junction held 11 bases outside the gene matches. The CDR3 DNA sequence: TGTGCCAGCGGAGGGCTAGCGGGAGCAGAAGAGCAGTTCTTC. Protein sequence: CASGGLAGAEEQFF.

This clonotype was counted many times. The rearrangement joins TRBV2 to TRBJ1-4, with 7 bases that match TRBD1. This CDR3 has 14 amino acids. Germline CDR1 and CDR2: SNHLY and FYNNEI. V was pared by 6 bases and J by 4 bases, with 5 bases of the junction left unmatched. The CDR3 reads CASRKGQRNEKLFF. DNA for the CDR3: TGTGCCAGCAGGAAGGGACAGCGTAATGAAAAACTGTTTTTT.

This clonotype was detected a few times. The genes are TRBV12-3 or TRBV12-4 and TRBJ1-6; D gene uncertain. This CDR3 is 13 amino acids long. Trimming cost V 6 bases and J 9 bases, with 12 bases left between them. The CDR3 sequence is CASSRDATSPLHF. The CDR3 bases are TGTGCCAGCAGCCGGGATGCAACTTCACCCCTCCACTTT.

As DNA, the CDR3 is TGCGCCAGCAGCCAACCGGGACCAGGAGGTTCACCCCTCCACTTT. Protein: CASSQPGPGGSPLHF. The chain uses TRBV5-1 and TRBJ1-6; tentative D call: TRBD1 (5 bases). The germline gives CDR1 SGHRS, CDR2 YFSETQ. Between the trimmed V and J ends, which lost 4 bases and 9 bases, there was a span of 17 bases. This CDR3 has 15 residues.

The chain combines TRBV6-2 or TRBV6-3 with TRBJ2-2, with 8 bases matching TRBD2. J was trimmed by 5 bases and V by 5 bases; bases with no gene match: 7. Per the germline V gene, CDR1 is MNHEY and CDR2 is SVGEGT. CDR3 size: 15 residues. DNA for the CDR3: TGTGCCAGCAGTCAGACTAGCGAGTGGACCGGGGAGCTGTTTTTT. Amino acids: CASSQTSEWTGELFF.